This T cell receptor (beta chain) was recorded in a study of cytomegalovirus exposure and HLA in healthy donors. Both 60 Vbeta primers and 13 Jbeta primers went into the PCR. The assay was immunoSEQ multiplex PCR, and TCRdb's table has in-frame clones only and misses some. Reported are 95,000 to 150,000 clones; the ten largest clones contain 2.2%. This CDR3 region has 17 residues. Trimming removed 5 bases from V and 1 base from J; junction bases left unmatched: 13. In germline, CDR1 is SGHVS, CDR2 FNYEAQ. V and J are TRBV7-6 and TRBJ1-2; TRBD1 matches at 7 bases. The origin of this receptor is a man aged 40-49 years in good health and CMV-seronegative. Sequencing input: PBMCs. The CDR3 sequence: CASSPFASGTDNYGYTF. The CDR3 DNA is TGTGCCAGCAGCCCTTTCGCTTCCGGGACAGATAACTATGGCTACACCTTC.